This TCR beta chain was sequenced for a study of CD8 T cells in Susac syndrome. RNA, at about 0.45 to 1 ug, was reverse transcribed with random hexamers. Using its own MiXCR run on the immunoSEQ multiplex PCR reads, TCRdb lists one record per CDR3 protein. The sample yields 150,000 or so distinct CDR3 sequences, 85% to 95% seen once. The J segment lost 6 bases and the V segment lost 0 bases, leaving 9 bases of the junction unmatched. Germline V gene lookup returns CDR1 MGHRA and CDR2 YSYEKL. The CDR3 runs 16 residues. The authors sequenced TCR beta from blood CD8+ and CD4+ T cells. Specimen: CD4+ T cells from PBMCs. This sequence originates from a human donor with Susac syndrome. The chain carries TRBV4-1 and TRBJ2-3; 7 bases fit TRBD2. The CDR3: CASSQDQRGGADTQYF. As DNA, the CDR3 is TGCGCCAGCAGCCAAGATCAGCGGGGCGGGGCGGATACGCAGTATTTT.